The 25 T cell receptor beta chains listed next were all sequenced from one sample in a study of CD8+ T cells in alopecia areata. The treatment denotes: oral pan-JAK inhibitor, 5-10 mg twice daily. Reverse transcribed after extraction, RNA yielded cDNA as the sequencing template. The data were produced by immunoSEQ multiplex PCR, yet TCRdb's version contains in-frame clones alone and is incomplete. The sample consists of approximately 180,000 clones, less than 75% of them appearing once. The sequencing here drew on CD4+ T cells sorted from blood, taken at approximately week 56, from a patient treated with tofacitinib. These receptors all stem from a human donor with alopecia areata.

V is TRBV30 and J is TRBJ1-6; D might be TRBD1 (5 bases). This CDR3 is built from 15 residues. Between the trimmed V and J ends, which lost 0 bases and 4 bases, there was a span of 10 bases. Germline loops: CDR1 GTSNPN, CDR2 SVGIG (reference sequence). CDR3 sequence (DNA): TGTGCCTGGAGTGTACCCCGGGGGTATAATTCACCCCTCCACTTT. This encodes CAWSVPRGYNSPLHF.

This clone was seen a single time. CDR3 loop: CASSFLRNTEAFF. The DNA for the CDR3 is TGTGCCAGCAGTTTTCTCAGGAACACTGAAGCTTTCTTT. This chain connects TRBV27 to TRBJ1-1; D is uncertain. Trimming cost V 3 bases and J 1 base, with 6 bases left between them. Germline lookup yields CDR1 MNHEY and CDR2 SMNVEV (reference sequence). The CDR3 length is 13 residues.

The rearrangement uses TRBV5-1 and TRBJ2-2, with 7 positions matching TRBD2. This CDR3 is 15 amino acids long. The J segment lost 2 bases and the V segment lost 4 bases, leaving 5 bases of the junction unmatched. From germline, CDR1 is SGHRS and CDR2 YFSETQ. CDR3 in amino acids: CASSQASGNTGELFF. In nucleotides, the CDR3 is TGCGCCAGCAGCCAGGCTAGCGGAAACACCGGGGAGCTGTTTTTT.

The genes are TRBV7-9 and TRBJ1-6; D is unclear. The germline V and J ends were trimmed by 11 bases and 7 bases, with 15 bases remaining between them. CDR1 is SEHNR and CDR2 is FQNEAQ in the germline V gene (reference sequence). This CDR3 contains 13 residues. The CDR3 nucleotides read TGTGCCTTACAACCTGTAGGGAATTCACCCCTCCACTTT. It translates to CALQPVGNSPLHF. Supplemented by reference TRBV7-9 and TRBJ1-6, the full variable domain reads DTGVSQNPRHKITKRGQNVTFRCDPISEHNRLYWYRQTLGQGPEFLTYFQNEAQLEKSRLLSDRFSAERPKGSFSTLEIQRTEQGDSAMYLCALQPVGNSPLHFGNGTRLTVT.

This clone was observed a single time. This chain connects TRBV15 to TRBJ1-2; TRBD1 might be the D (6 bases). Germline assignment: CDR1 LNHNV and CDR2 YYDKDF (reference sequence). CDR3 length equals 14 residues. V lost 0 bases and J 7 bases, leaving 12 bases between the germline ends. CDR3 nucleotides: TGTGCCACCAGCAGAGACCCGGGAGGGGGTGGCTACACCTTC. Translated, it gives CATSRDPGGGGYTF.

V is TRBV30 and J is TRBJ1-2, with D hard to call. CDR3 length: 16 amino acids. The germline gives CDR1 GTSNPN, CDR2 SVGIG (reference sequence). The germline V and J ends were trimmed by 0 bases and 4 bases, with 18 bases remaining between them. As DNA, the CDR3 is TGTGCCTGGAGTGTACTTCATCGGAGTTCTCCCTATGGCTACACCTTC. Residues: CAWSVLHRSSPYGYTF.

This chain uses TRBV20-1 with TRBJ2-3; D is uncertain. Trimming took 4 bases from V and 7 from J, leaving 9 bases between them. Germline assignment: CDR1 DFQATT and CDR2 SNEGSKA (reference sequence). CDR3 length: 11 amino acids. Here the CDR3 DNA reads TGCAGTGCTACCTTCATGAATACGCAGTATTTT. This codes for CSATFMNTQYF.

The chain recombines TRBV7-8 with TRBJ2-7; D tentatively reads TRBD1 or TRBD2 (5 bases each). This CDR3 is built from 14 residues. Germline V lookup: CDR1 SGHVS, CDR2 FQNEAQ. Trimming took off 5 bases at V and 5 bases at J, with 16 bases between the two ends. The CDR3 is CASSPGTRMDEQYF. DNA of the CDR3: TGTGCCAGCAGCCCCGGGACCAGGATGGACGAGCAGTACTTC.

The genes are TRBV5-1 and TRBJ2-3; a weak D match, TRBD1 (5 bases). Trimming took 3 bases from V and 5 from J, leaving 13 bases between them. This CDR3 has 14 amino acids. Germline V gene lookup returns CDR1 SGHRS and CDR2 YFSETQ. The CDR3, as DNA: TGCGCCAGCAGCTGGGGCTCGGCCCGAGATACGCAGTATTTT. Residues: CASSWGSARDTQYF. Full variable domain (rest looked up from reference TRBV5-1 and TRBJ2-3): KAGVTQTPRYLIKTRGQQVTLSCSPISGHRSVSWYQQTPGQGLQFLFEYFSETQRNKGNFPGRFSGRQFSNSRSEMNVSTLELGDSALYLCASSWGSARDTQYFGPGTRLTVL.

This clone was recorded only once. The chain's CDR3 is CASSVRQGAGYTF. The CDR3 nucleotides read TGTGCCAGCAGCGTCAGACAGGGGGCCGGCTACACCTTC. V usage is TRBV5-6 and J usage is TRBJ1-2, with 10 positions matching TRBD1. Germline values: CDR1 SGHDT, CDR2 YYEEEE. This CDR3 is built from 13 residues. J gave up 8 bases and V 4 bases, and 5 bases lay outside the gene matches.

CDR3 nucleotide sequence: TGCGCCAGTAGCACTGGGGGGCCGGGCACAGATACGCAGTATTTT. It codes for CASSTGGPGTDTQYF. The chain is built from TRBV10-1 and TRBJ2-3; D assignment may be TRBD1 or TRBD2 (6 bases each). Trimming stripped 9 bases from V and 1 base from J, with 17 bases between. CDR1 and CDR2 from the germline V gene are WNHNN and SYGVQD (reference sequence). This CDR3 has 15 residues.

The rearrangement uses TRBV6-5 and TRBJ2-1; D ambiguous. The CDR3 has 12 residues. Germline-derived CDR1 and CDR2 are MNHEY and SVGAGI. V was clipped by 0 bases and J by 11 bases, with 8 bases between them. The CDR3 protein is CASSYSTQQQFF. As DNA, the CDR3 is TGTGCCAGCAGTTACTCGACACAGCAGCAGTTCTTC.

The count of this clone is one. The chain couples TRBV5-1 to TRBJ1-6, with TRBD1 as a possible D gene (5 bases). Trimming stripped 4 bases from V and 9 bases from J, with 11 bases between. Germline V gene lookup returns CDR1 SGHRS and CDR2 YFSETQ. This CDR3 has 13 amino acids. The CDR3: CASSDGTRSPLHF. CDR3 DNA sequence: TGCGCCAGCAGCGATGGGACTCGTTCACCCCTCCACTTT.

This clone was observed a handful of times. V is TRBV30 and J is TRBJ1-5, with TRBD1 matching over 10 bases. J was trimmed by 5 bases and V by 3 bases; bases with no gene match: 10. The CDR3 runs 16 residues. The germline V gene encodes CDR1 GTSNPN and CDR2 SVGIG (reference sequence). The CDR3 bases are TGTGCCTGGAGCAAGGACAGGGGGGCGAGGGATCAGCCCCAGCATTTT. It yields the protein CAWSKDRGARDQPQHF.

This clone was counted a single time. J is TRBJ2-5 and V is TRBV5-6; the match to TRBD2 covers 7 bases. Per the germline V gene, CDR1 is SGHDT and CDR2 is YYEEEE. The CDR3 is 14 amino acids. The trim removed 3 bases at V and 6 bases at J, leaving 8 bases unmatched. The CDR3 protein is CASSSTGTMKTQYF. CDR3 nucleotides: TGTGCCAGCAGCTCTACCGGGACTATGAAGACCCAGTACTTC.

V gene TRBV7-9 combines with J gene TRBJ2-2, with D unresolved. Deletions cut 4 bases from V and 4 bases from J, with 7 bases between. The V gene's germline CDR1 is SEHNR and CDR2 FQNEAQ (reference sequence). The CDR3 totals 13 residues. Here the CDR3 DNA reads TGTGCCAGCAGCTCCCAGCCCACCGGGGAGCTGTTTTTT. Protein: CASSSQPTGELFF. The full variable domain, with the rest looked up from reference TRBV7-9 and TRBJ2-2, is DTGVSQNPRHKITKRGQNVTFRCDPISEHNRLYWYRQTLGQGPEFLTYFQNEAQLEKSRLLSDRFSAERPKGSFSTLEIQRTEQGDSAMYLCASSSQPTGELFFGEGSRLTVL.

The CDR3 bases are TGTGCCTGGGGAATGGAGCCCGGTCAGCCCCAGCATTTT. It translates to CAWGMEPGQPQHF. V gene TRBV30 combines with J gene TRBJ1-5; no definite D call. The germline V gene has CDR1 GTSNPN and CDR2 SVGIG (reference sequence). The ends were cut back, 5 bases at V and 6 bases at J, with 14 bases in the middle. CDR3 length: 13 amino acids. Drawing the rest from reference TRBV30 and TRBJ1-5, the complete variable domain is SQTIHQWPATLVQPVGSPLSLECTVEGTSNPNLYWYRQAAGRGLQLLFYSVGIGQISSEVPQNLSASRPQDRQFILSSKKLLLSDSGFYLCAWGMEPGQPQHFGDGTRLSIL.

This clone was seen a handful of times. The rearrangement joins TRBV19 to TRBJ1-5; D remains ambiguous. CDR3 length: 13 amino acids. V lost 7 bases to trimming and J lost 3 bases, with 10 bases between them. Germline values: CDR1 LNHDA, CDR2 SQIVND (reference sequence). CDR3 bases: TGTGCCAGTATGACTGATTACAATCAGCCCCAGCATTTT. Residues: CASMTDYNQPQHF.

This clone was observed a few times. The gene calls are TRBV29-1 and TRBJ1-2; D is unclear. The CDR3 has 13 amino acids. The germline gives CDR1 SQVTM, CDR2 ANQGSEA. Trimming shortened V by 3 bases and J by 4 bases, and 12 bases separated the two germline ends. For the CDR3, the DNA is TGCAGCGTTGACCCCCAGCCCCCCTATGGCTACACCTTC. Protein: CSVDPQPPYGYTF.

This CDR3 is CASSQDQGRETQYF. The CDR3 DNA reads as TGTGCCAGCAGCCAAGATCAGGGACGGGAGACCCAGTACTTC. The chain links TRBV14 to TRBJ2-5, with D tentatively TRBD1 or TRBD2 (5 bases each). The length of the CDR3 is 14 residues. Germline CDR1 is SGHDN and CDR2 is FVKESK. Between the trimmed V and J ends, which lost 0 bases and 5 bases, there was a span of 10 bases.

This clone was found once. The chain uses TRBV4-1 and TRBJ2-4, with D perhaps assigned TRBD1 or TRBD2 (5 bases each). This CDR3 contains 13 residues. Germline values: CDR1 MGHRA, CDR2 YSYEKL. The V end was cut by 1 base, the J end by 15 bases, with 16 bases between. CDR3 sequence (DNA): TGCGCCAGCAGCCAAGTAGGGGACCATAACCGGTACTTC. Its translation is CASSQVGDHNRYF.

The genes are TRBV29-1 and TRBJ1-1, with no clear D. Trimming took off 5 bases at V and 1 base at J, with 11 bases between the two ends. This CDR3 contains 13 residues. Germline CDR1 reads SQVTM; CDR2 reads ANQGSEA. CDR3 nucleotide sequence: TGCAGCGTTTTTTATATGGAGAACACTGAAGCTTTCTTT. Protein: CSVFYMENTEAFF.

V and J are TRBV29-1 and TRBJ2-6; D is unresolved. With 6 bases removed from V and 1 base from J, the gap between germline ends came to 4 bases. The CDR3 runs to 12 residues. Germline-derived CDR1 and CDR2 are SQVTM and ANQGSEA. The CDR3 DNA sequence: TGCAGCGTCACTTCTGGGGCCAACGTCCTGACTTTC. This encodes CSVTSGANVLTF.

The sample holds a few counts of this clone. Other DNA sequences in the same sample also yield this CDR3. This sequence joins TRBV6-5 and TRBJ2-3; D is uncertain. Germline V gives CDR1 MNHEY, CDR2 SVGAGI. The CDR3 consists of 11 residues. Between the trimmed V and J ends, which lost 6 bases and 3 bases, there was a span of 4 bases. The CDR3 DNA reads as TGTGCCAGCAGGGCAACAGATACGCAGTATTTT. As protein: CASRATDTQYF.

This sequence joins TRBV5-6 and TRBJ2-5; D not resolved. The CDR3 has 13 amino acids. Trimming took off 4 bases at V and 5 bases at J, with 12 bases between the two ends. Germline V lookup: CDR1 SGHDT, CDR2 YYEEEE. DNA of the CDR3: TGTGCCAGCAGCATGACCGTTCGGGAGACCCAGTACTTC. It yields the protein CASSMTVRETQYF.